Below are 13 T cell receptor beta chains sequenced from a single sample in a study of control samples from healthy donors and cancer patients. The protocol was immunoSEQ multiplex PCR, while the TCRdb copy is restricted to in-frame clones and leaves out a portion. In the table there are 94,000 or so clones, approximately 88% of which are singletons. Sequenced sample: PBMCs. The origin of the receptors is a man in his 70s with lung cancer.

The V and J genes are TRBV3-1 (or the pseudogene TRBV3-2) and TRBJ2-1; TRBD2 is a possible D gene (6 bases). V was clipped by 3 bases and J by 4 bases, with 19 bases between them. This CDR3 spans 17 amino acids. Germline V gene sequence: CDR1 LGHDT, CDR2 YNNKEL (reference sequence). The DNA for the CDR3 is TGTGCCAGCAGCCATACCGTTTTAGGCGGGGTTTACAATGAGCAGTTCTTC. Translated, it gives CASSHTVLGGVYNEQFF.

The rearrangement links TRBV4-2 to TRBJ2-3; D not certain. Germline-derived CDR1 and CDR2 are LGHNA and YNFKEQ. Between the trimmed V and J ends, which lost 0 bases and 2 bases, there was a span of 3 bases. The CDR3 runs to 13 residues. For the CDR3, the DNA is TGTGCCAGCAGCCAAGAATTCACAGATACGCAGTATTTT. Its protein is CASSQEFTDTQYF.

This chain connects TRBV9 to TRBJ2-3; D is unresolved. This CDR3 spans 13 amino acids. Germline CDR1 and CDR2: SGDLS and YYNGEE. V gave up 0 bases and J gave up 12 bases, with 14 bases separating them. CDR3 sequence: CASSVEKRSYQYF. In DNA, the CDR3 is TGTGCCAGCAGCGTAGAAAAGCGATCGTACCAGTATTTT.

This clone was detected only a few times. The chain couples TRBV20-1 to TRBJ2-7; D gene unclear. The germline CDR1 and CDR2 sequences are DFQATT and SNEGSKA (reference sequence). V lost 5 bases, J lost 2 bases, and 7 bases lay in between. The CDR3 extends over 11 amino acids. CDR3 loop: CSAAHTYEQYF. The CDR3, as DNA: TGCAGTGCTGCCCACACCTACGAGCAGTACTTC.

This clone was seen just once. This chain uses TRBV19 with TRBJ2-7, with D unclear. The CDR3 is made up of 15 amino acids. V lost 0 bases to trimming and J lost 6 bases, with 15 bases between them. From germline, CDR1 is LNHDA and CDR2 SQIVND (reference sequence). The CDR3 sequence: CASSIDPGELREQYF. For the CDR3, the DNA is TGTGCCAGTAGTATAGATCCAGGAGAATTGCGCGAGCAGTACTTC.

V is TRBV29-1 and J is TRBJ1-1; D unresolved. From germline, CDR1 is SQVTM and CDR2 ANQGSEA. The V gene lost 4 bases and the J gene lost 1 base, with 10 bases spanning the gap. This CDR3 contains 13 residues. CDR3 sequence: CSVVAGPNTEAFF. In DNA form, the CDR3 reads TGCAGCGTTGTAGCAGGCCCGAACACTGAAGCTTTCTTT.

The gene calls are TRBV7-2 and TRBJ2-3; D is unresolved. The germline V and J ends were trimmed by 5 bases and 0 bases, with 12 bases remaining between them. CDR3 length: 15 residues. CDR1 and CDR2 from the germline V gene are SGHTA and FQGNSA. As DNA, the CDR3 is TGTGCCAGCAGCCCCATCGCAGGTAGCACAGATACGCAGTATTTT. As protein: CASSPIAGSTDTQYF.

The chain joins TRBV6-5 to TRBJ2-5, with a possible D match to TRBD1 (6 bases). Trimming shortened V by 5 bases and J by 3 bases, and 16 bases separated the two germline ends. Germline-derived CDR1 and CDR2 are MNHEY and SVGAGI. The CDR3 covers 15 residues. CDR3 amino acids: CASSLLGQDKETQYF. The CDR3 bases are TGTGCCAGCAGTCTACTGGGACAAGACAAAGAGACCCAGTACTTC.

This clone came up once. The chain employs TRBV2 and TRBJ1-6; TRBD1 agrees at 10 bases. Germline V gene data show CDR1 as SNHLY and CDR2 as FYNNEI. Unmatched junction bases numbered 3, after V lost 6 bases and J lost 10 bases. There are 13 residues in the CDR3. CDR3 region: CASRTGGWSPLHF. The CDR3 DNA sequence: TGTGCCAGCAGGACAGGGGGCTGGTCACCCCTCCACTTT.

The chain employs TRBV15 and TRBJ2-5, with 8 bases aligning to TRBD2. CDR1 and CDR2 from the germline V gene are LNHNV and YYDKDF (reference sequence). Trimming at V came to 1 base and at J to 1 base, leaving 2 bases not matched to a gene. This CDR3 is 15 amino acids long. For the CDR3, the DNA is TGTGCCACCAGCAGAGGAGCGGGGGCCCAAGAGACCCAGTACTTC. It codes for CATSRGAGAQETQYF.

V is TRBV7-8 and J is TRBJ2-2, with a possible D match to TRBD2 (6 bases). V was pared by 6 bases and J by 5 bases, with 19 bases between. This CDR3 spans 16 amino acids. Germline-derived CDR1 and CDR2 are SGHVS and FQNEAQ. In DNA, the CDR3 is TGTGCCAGCAGTAAACCGGGACCCCGGGGGACCGGGGAGCTGTTTTTT. Its translation is CASSKPGPRGTGELFF.

The chain combines TRBV7-3 with TRBJ2-7; 8 bases agree with TRBD1. The ends lost 5 bases at V and 3 bases at J; junction bases unmatched: 3. The germline V gene has CDR1 SGHTA and CDR2 FQGTGA. The CDR3 runs 13 residues. Here the CDR3 DNA reads TGTGCCAGCAGCACCGGGACAGGCTACGAGCAGTACTTC. The encoded protein is CASSTGTGYEQYF. The full variable domain, completed using reference TRBV7-3 and TRBJ2-7, is GAGVSQTPSNKVTEKGKYVELRCDPISGHTALYWYRQSLGQGPEFLIYFQGTGAADDSGLPNDRFFAVRPEGSVSTLKIQRTERGDSAVYLCASSTGTGYEQYFGPGTRLTVT.

V is TRBV7-6 and J is TRBJ1-1; D is possibly TRBD1 (5 bases). The V gene lost 0 bases and the J gene lost 3 bases, with 5 bases spanning the gap. Germline V gene sequence: CDR1 SGHVS, CDR2 FNYEAQ. The CDR3 sequence is 13 residues long. CDR3 residues: CASSLAGDTEAFF. The CDR3 region has the DNA TGTGCCAGCAGCTTAGCAGGGGACACTGAAGCTTTCTTT.